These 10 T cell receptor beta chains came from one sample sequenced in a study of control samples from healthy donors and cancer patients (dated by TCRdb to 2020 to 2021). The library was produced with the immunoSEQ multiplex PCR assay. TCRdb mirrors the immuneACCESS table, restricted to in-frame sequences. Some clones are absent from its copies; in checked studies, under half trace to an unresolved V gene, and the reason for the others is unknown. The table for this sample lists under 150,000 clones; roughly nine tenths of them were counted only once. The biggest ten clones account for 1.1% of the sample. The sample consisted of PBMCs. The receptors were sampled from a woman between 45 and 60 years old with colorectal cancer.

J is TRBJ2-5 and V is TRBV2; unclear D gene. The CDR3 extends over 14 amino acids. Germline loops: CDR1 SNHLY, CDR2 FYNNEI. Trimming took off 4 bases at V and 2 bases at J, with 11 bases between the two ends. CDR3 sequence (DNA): TGTGCCAGCAGTGTTAGTCTCAGGCAAGAGACCCAGTACTTC. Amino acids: CASSVSLRQETQYF. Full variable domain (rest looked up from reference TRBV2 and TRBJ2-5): EPEVTQTPSHQVTQMGQEVILRCVPISNHLYFYWYRQILGQKVEFLVSFYNNEISEKSEIFDDQFSVERPDGSNFTLKIRSTKLEDSAMYFCASSVSLRQETQYFGPGTRLLVL.

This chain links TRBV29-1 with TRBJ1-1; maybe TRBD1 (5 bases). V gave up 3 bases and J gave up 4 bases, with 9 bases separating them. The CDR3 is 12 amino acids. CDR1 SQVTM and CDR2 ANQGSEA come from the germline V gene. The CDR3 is CSVEGGFTEAFF. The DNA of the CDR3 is TGCAGCGTTGAGGGGGGGTTCACTGAAGCTTTCTTT.

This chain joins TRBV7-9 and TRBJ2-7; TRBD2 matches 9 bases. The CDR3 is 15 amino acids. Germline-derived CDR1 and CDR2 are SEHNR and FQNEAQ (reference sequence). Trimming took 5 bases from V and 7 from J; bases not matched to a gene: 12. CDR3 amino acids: CASSPKAGGAEEQYF. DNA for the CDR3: TGTGCCAGCAGCCCCAAGGCGGGGGGGGCGGAAGAGCAGTACTTC.

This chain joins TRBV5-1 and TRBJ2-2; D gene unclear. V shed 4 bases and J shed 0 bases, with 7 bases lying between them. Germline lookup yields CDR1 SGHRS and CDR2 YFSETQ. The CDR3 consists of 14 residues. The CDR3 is CASSLPANTGELFF. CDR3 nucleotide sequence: TGCGCCAGCAGCCTACCAGCGAACACCGGGGAGCTGTTTTTT.

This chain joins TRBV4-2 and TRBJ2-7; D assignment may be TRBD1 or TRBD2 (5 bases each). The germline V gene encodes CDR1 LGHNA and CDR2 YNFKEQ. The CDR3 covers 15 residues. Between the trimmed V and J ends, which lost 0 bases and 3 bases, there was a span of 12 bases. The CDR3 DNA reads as TGTGCCAGCAGCCAAGAGGTAGGGACGTTCTACGAGCAGTACTTC. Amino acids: CASSQEVGTFYEQYF.

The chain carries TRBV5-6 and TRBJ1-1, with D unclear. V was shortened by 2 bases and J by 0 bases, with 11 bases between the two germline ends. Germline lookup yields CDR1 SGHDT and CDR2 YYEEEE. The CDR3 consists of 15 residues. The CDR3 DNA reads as TGTGCCAGCAGCTTTGGTATCGGAATGAACACTGAAGCTTTCTTT. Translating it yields CASSFGIGMNTEAFF.

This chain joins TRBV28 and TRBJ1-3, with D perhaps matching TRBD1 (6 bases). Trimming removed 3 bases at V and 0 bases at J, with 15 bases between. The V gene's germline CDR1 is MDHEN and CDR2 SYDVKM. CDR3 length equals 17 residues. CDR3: CASSFPRTVFSGNTIYF. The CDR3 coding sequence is TGTGCCAGCAGTTTTCCCCGGACAGTTTTCTCTGGAAACACCATATATTTT.

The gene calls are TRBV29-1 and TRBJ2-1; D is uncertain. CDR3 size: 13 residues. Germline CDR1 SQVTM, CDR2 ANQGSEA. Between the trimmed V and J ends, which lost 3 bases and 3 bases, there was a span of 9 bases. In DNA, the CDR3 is TGCAGCGTTGAGCGGAGAAGCTACAATGAGCAGTTCTTC. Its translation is CSVERRSYNEQFF.

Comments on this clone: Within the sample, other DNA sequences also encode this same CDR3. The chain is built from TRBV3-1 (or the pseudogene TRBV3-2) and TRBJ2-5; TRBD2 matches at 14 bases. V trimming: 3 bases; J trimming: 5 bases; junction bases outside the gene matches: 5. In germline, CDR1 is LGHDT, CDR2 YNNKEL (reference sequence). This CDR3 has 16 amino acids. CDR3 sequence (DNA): TGTGCCAGCAGCCACGGACTAGCGGGAGGCCGGGAGACCCAGTACTTC. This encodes CASSHGLAGGRETQYF.

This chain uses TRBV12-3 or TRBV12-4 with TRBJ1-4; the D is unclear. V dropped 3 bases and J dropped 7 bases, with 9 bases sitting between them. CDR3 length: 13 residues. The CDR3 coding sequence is TGTGCCAGCAGTTTTAGGGTGACTGAAAAACTGTTTTTT. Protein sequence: CASSFRVTEKLFF.